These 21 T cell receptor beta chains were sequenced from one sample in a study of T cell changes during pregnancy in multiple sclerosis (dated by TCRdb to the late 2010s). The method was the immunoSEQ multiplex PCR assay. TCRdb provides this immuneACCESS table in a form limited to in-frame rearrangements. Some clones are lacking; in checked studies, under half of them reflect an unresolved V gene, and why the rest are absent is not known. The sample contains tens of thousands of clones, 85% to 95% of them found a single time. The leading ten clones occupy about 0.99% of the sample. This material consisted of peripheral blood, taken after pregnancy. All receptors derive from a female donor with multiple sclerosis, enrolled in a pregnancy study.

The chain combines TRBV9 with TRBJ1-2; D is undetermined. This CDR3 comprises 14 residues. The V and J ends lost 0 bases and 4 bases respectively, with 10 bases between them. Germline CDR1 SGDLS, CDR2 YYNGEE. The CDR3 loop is CASSVGNSFYGYTF. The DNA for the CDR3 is TGTGCCAGCAGCGTAGGCAACTCCTTCTATGGCTACACCTTC.

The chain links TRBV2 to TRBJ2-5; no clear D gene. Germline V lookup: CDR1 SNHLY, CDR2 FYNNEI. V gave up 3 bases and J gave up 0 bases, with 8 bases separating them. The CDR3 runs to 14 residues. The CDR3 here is CASSDAGNQETQYF. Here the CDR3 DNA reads TGTGCCAGCAGTGACGCAGGAAACCAAGAGACCCAGTACTTC.

The CDR3 loop reads CASSLAGSYEQYF. The CDR3 DNA reads TGTGCCAGCAGCTTGGCGGGCAGCTACGAGCAGTACTTC. The chain has TRBV7-9 and TRBJ2-7; possible D gene TRBD2, 5 bases. This CDR3 is 13 amino acids long. The germline gives CDR1 SEHNR, CDR2 FQNEAQ (reference sequence). V was clipped by 3 bases and J by 3 bases, with 9 bases between them.

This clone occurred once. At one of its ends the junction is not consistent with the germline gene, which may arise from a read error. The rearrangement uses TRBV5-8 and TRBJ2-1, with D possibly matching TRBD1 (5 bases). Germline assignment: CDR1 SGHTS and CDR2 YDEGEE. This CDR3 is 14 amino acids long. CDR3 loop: CASSPWGSNNEQFF. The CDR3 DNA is TGTGCCAGCAGCCCATGGGGCTCCAACAATGAGCAGTTCTTC.

CDR3 sequence (DNA): TGCGCCAGCAGCCCCGGACAGGGAGCATACGAGCAGTACTTC. It codes for CASSPGQGAYEQYF. J is TRBJ2-7 and V is TRBV5-1; 8 positions agree with TRBD1. With 4 bases clipped from V and 4 bases from J, the junction kept 7 bases outside the gene matches. The V gene's germline CDR1 is SGHRS and CDR2 YFSETQ. The CDR3 length is 14 residues.

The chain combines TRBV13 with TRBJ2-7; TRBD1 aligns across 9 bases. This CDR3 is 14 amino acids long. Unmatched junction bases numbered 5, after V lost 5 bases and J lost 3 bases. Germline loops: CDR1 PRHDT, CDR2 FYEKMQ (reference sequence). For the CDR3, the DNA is TGTGCCAGCAGCCTCCGGGACAGGGTCTACGAGCAGTACTTC. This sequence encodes CASSLRDRVYEQYF.

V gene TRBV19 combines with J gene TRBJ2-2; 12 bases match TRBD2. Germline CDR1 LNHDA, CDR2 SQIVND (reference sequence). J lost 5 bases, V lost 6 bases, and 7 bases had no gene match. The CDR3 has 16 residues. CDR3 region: CASRAAGTSGTGELFF. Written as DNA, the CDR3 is TGTGCCAGTAGGGCCGCCGGGACTAGCGGGACCGGGGAGCTGTTTTTT.

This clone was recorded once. The CDR3 protein is CASSRTGGDNEQFF. DNA for the CDR3: TGTGCCAGCAGCCGGACAGGCGGAGACAATGAGCAGTTCTTC. V and J are TRBV11-1 and TRBJ2-1; 7 bases match TRBD1. There are 14 residues in the CDR3. CDR1 and CDR2 (germline): SGHAT, FQDESV (reference sequence). Trimming at V came to 5 bases and at J to 5 bases, leaving 6 bases not matched to a gene.

CDR3 residues: CASSRDSSLNTEAFF. CDR3 nucleotide sequence: TGTGCCAGCAGTCGGGACAGTAGCCTGAACACTGAAGCTTTCTTT. The chain couples TRBV6-5 to TRBJ1-1; 7 bases match TRBD1. This CDR3 has 15 amino acids. Trimming cost V 5 bases and J 0 bases; bases outside gene matches: 6. Looked up from germline, CDR1 is MNHEY and CDR2 is SVGAGI.

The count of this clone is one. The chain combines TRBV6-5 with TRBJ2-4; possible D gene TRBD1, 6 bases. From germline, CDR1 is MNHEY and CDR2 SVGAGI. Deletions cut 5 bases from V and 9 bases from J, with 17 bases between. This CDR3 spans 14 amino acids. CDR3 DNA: TGTGCCAGCAGTAAACCTGCGACAGGAGGCATTCAGTACTTC. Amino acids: CASSKPATGGIQYF.

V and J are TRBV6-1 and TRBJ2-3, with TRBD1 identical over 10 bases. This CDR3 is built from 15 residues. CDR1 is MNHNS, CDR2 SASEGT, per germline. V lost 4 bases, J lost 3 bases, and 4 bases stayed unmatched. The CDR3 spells CASSADRGTTDTQYF. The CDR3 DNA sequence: TGTGCCAGCAGTGCGGACAGGGGGACGACAGATACGCAGTATTTT.

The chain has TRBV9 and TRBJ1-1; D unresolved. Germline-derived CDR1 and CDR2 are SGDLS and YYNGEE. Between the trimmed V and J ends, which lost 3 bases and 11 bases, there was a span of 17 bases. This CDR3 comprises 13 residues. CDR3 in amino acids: CASSADPFSRAFF. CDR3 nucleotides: TGTGCCAGCAGCGCCGACCCCTTCAGCAGGGCTTTCTTT.

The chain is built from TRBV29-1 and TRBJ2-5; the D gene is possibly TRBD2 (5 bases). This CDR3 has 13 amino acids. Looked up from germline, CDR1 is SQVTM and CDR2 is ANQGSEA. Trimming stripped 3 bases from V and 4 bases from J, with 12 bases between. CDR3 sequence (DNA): TGCAGCGTTGACACTAGGGCCGCAGAGACCCAGTACTTC. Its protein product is CSVDTRAAETQYF. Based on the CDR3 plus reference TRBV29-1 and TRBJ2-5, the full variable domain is SAVISQKPSRDICQRGTSLTIQCQVDSQVTMMFWYRQQPGQSLTLIATANQGSEATYESGFVIDKFPISRPNLTFSTLTVSNMSPEDSSIYLCSVDTRAAETQYFGPGTRLLVL.

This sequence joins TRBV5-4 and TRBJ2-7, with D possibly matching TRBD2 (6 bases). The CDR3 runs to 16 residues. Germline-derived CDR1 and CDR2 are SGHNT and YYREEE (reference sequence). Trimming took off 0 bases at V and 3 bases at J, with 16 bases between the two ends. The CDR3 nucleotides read TGTGCCAGCAGCTTGGGGAGGTCGGGACTCAGCTACGAGCAGTACTTC. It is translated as CASSLGRSGLSYEQYF. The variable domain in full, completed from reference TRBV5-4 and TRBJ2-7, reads ETGVTQSPTHLIKTRGQQVTLRCSSQSGHNTVSWYQQALGQGPQFIFQYYREEENGRGNFPPRFSGLQFPNYSSELNVNALELDDSALYLCASSLGRSGLSYEQYFGPGTRLTVT.

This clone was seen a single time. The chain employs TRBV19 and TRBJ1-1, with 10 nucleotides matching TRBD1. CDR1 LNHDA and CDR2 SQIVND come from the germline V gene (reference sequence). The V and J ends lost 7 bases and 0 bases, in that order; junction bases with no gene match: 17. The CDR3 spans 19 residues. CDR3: CASTPPIGGTGDMNTEAFF. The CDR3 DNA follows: TGTGCCAGTACCCCACCGATTGGGGGGACAGGGGACATGAACACTGAAGCTTTCTTT.

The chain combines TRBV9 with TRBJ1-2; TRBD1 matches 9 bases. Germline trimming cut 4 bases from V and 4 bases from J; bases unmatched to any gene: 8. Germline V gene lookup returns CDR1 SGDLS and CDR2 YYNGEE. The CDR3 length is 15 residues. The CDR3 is CASSLGQGLFYGYTF. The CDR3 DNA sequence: TGTGCCAGCAGCCTGGGACAGGGCCTATTCTATGGCTACACCTTC.

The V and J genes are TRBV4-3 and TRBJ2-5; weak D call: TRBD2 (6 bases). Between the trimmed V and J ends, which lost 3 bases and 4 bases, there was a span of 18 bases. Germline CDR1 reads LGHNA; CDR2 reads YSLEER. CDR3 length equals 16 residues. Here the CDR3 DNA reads TGCGCCAGCAGCCAGATTCTTAGCGGAGTGGGAGAGACCCAGTACTTC. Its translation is CASSQILSGVGETQYF.

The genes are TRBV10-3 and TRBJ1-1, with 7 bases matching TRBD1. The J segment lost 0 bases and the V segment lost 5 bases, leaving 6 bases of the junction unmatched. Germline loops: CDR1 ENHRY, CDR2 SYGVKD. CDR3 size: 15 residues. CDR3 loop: CAISLGQAMNTEAFF. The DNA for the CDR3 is TGTGCCATCAGTCTTGGACAGGCTATGAACACTGAAGCTTTCTTT.

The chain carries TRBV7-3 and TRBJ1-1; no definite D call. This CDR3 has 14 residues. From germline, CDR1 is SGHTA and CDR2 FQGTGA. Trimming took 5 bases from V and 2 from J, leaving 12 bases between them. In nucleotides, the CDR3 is TGTGCCAGCAGCCCCAATATGGGCAACACTGAAGCTTTCTTT. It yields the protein CASSPNMGNTEAFF.

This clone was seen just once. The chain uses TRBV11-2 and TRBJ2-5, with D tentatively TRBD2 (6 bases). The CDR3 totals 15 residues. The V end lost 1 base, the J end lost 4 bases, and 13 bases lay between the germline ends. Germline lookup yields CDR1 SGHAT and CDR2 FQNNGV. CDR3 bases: TGTGCCAGCAGCTTAGGGGGCGGGGTGGGAGAGACCCAGTACTTC. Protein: CASSLGGGVGETQYF.

CDR3: CASGLSPLVGVETQYF. CDR3 DNA: TGTGCTAGTGGTTTGAGCCCACTCGTGGGCGTAGAGACCCAGTACTTC. V usage is TRBV12-5 and J usage is TRBJ2-5; unclear D gene. Germline values: CDR1 LGHNT, CDR2 FRNRAP. The CDR3 has 16 residues. Trimming cost V 2 bases and J 4 bases, with 17 bases left between them.